A single sample is the source of the 5 T cell receptor beta chains below, sequenced in a study of T cell responses to AZD1222 COVID-19 vaccine. Repertoires were generated with immunoSEQ multiplex PCR, while TCRdb's copy carries only in-frame clones and drops some. The sample lists under 170,000 clones, roughly 94% seen once, with roughly 1.3% in the top ten. This sample comprised peripheral blood, obtained on day 0 of AZD1222 vaccination. The receptors derive from an adult in good health.

The chain recombines TRBV4-2 with TRBJ1-2, with D possibly being TRBD1 (6 bases). V was trimmed by 1 base and J by 4 bases, leaving 10 bases between them. The CDR3 loop spans 14 amino acids. Per the germline V gene, CDR1 is LGHNA and CDR2 is YNFKEQ. Here the CDR3 DNA reads TGTGCCAGCAGCCAAGGGCAGGGGCCCTATGGCTACACCTTC. Protein sequence: CASSQGQGPYGYTF.

In DNA, the CDR3 is TGCGCCAGCAGCTTGGCCTTCTACCAGGGGGCGATTGAAGCTTTCTTT. Its protein product is CASSLAFYQGAIEAFF. The chain combines TRBV5-1 with TRBJ1-1; 8 bases map to TRBD1. This CDR3 contains 16 residues. From germline, CDR1 is SGHRS and CDR2 YFSETQ. The J segment lost 7 bases and the V segment lost 0 bases, leaving 11 bases of the junction unmatched.

V and J are TRBV18 and TRBJ2-7; 8 bases align to TRBD1. This CDR3 is 14 amino acids long. The germline V gene has CDR1 KGHSH and CDR2 LQKENI. V shed 3 bases and J 6 bases; nucleotides not matched to a gene: 7. CDR3 DNA: TGTGCCAGCTCACCGGCTTCGACAGGGGTCGAGCAGTACGTC. It translates to CASSPASTGVEQYV.

On this clone: The junction and the germline gene differ at one end; a read error may be behind it. J is TRBJ1-4 and V is TRBV27; D is uncertain. CDR1 and CDR2 (germline): MNHEY, SMNVEV (reference sequence). This CDR3 has 13 residues. The CDR3, as DNA: TGTGCCAGCAGTTTAACCTGGTCTACAGACTCCTTTTGG. Translated, it gives CASSLTWSTDSFW. The entire variable domain, with the rest obtained from reference TRBV27 and TRBJ1-4, is as follows: EAQVTQNPRYLITVTGKKLTVTCSQNMNHEYMSWYRQDPGLGLRQIYYSMNVEVTDKGDVPEGYKVSRKEKRNFPLILESPSPNQTSLYFCASSLTWSTDSFWGSGTQLSVL.

The V gene is TRBV7-6, the J gene TRBJ1-2, with a tentative D call TRBD1 (5 bases). The CDR3 loop spans 17 amino acids. V shed 8 bases and J shed 0 bases, with 22 bases lying between them. Germline CDR1 is SGHVS and CDR2 is FNYEAQ. The CDR3 sequence: CASSPSIPWGANYGYTF. The CDR3 region has the DNA TGTGCCAGCTCGCCATCGATACCGTGGGGGGCTAACTATGGCTACACCTTC.